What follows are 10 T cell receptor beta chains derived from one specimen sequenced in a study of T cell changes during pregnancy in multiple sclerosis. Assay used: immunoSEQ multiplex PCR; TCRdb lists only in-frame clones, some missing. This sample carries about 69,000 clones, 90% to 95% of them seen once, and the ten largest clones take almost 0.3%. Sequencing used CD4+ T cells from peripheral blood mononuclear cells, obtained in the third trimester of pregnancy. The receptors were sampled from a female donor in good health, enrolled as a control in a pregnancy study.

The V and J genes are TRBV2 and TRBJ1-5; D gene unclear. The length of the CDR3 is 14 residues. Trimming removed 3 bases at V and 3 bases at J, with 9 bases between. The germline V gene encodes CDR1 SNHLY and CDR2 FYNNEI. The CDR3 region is CASSDRGYNQPQHF. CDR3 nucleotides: TGTGCCAGCAGTGATCGAGGATACAATCAGCCCCAGCATTTT.

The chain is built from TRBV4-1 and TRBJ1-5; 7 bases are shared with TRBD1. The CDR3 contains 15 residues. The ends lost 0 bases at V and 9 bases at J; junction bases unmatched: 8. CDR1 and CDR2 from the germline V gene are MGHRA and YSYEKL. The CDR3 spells CASSQDRDSWRPQHF. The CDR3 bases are TGCGCCAGCAGCCAAGATCGGGACAGCTGGAGGCCCCAGCATTTT.

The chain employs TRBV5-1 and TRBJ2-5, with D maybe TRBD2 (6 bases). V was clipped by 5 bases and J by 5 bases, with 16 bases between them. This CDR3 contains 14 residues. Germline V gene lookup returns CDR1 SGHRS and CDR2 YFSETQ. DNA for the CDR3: TGCGCCAGCAGTTGGCTTATCGGAGGGGAGACCCAGTACTTC. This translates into CASSWLIGGETQYF.

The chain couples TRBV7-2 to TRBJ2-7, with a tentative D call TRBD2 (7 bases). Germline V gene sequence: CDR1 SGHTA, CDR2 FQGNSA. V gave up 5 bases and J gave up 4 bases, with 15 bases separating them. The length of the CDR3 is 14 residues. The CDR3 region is CASSRGGASYEQYF. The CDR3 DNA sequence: TGTGCCAGCAGCCGCGGGGGCGCCTCTTACGAGCAGTACTTC.

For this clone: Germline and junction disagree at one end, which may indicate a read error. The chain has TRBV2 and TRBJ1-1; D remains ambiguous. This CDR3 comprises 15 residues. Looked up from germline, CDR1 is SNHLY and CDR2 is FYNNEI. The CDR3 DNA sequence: TGTGCCAGCAGGGAAGGGAGGCGGACTAACACTGAAGCTTTCTTT. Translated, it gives CASREGRRTNTEAFF. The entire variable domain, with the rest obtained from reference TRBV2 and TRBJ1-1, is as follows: EPEVTQTPSHQVTQMGQEVILRCVPISNHLYFYWYRQILGQKVEFLVSFYNNEISEKSEIFDDQFSVERPDGSNFTLKIRSTKLEDSAMYFCASREGRRTNTEAFFGQGTRLTVV.

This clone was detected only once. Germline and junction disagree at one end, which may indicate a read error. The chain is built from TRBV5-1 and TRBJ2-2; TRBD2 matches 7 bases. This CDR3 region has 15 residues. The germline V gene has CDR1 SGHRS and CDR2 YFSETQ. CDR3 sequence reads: CASTLGGSGTGELFF. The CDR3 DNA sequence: TGCGCCAGCACCTTGGGAGGGTCGGGTACCGGGGAGCTGTTTTTT.

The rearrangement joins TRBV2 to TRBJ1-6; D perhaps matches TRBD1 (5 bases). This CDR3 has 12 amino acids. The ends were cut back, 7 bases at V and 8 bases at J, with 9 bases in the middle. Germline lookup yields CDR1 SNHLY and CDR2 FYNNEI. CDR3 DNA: TGTGCCAGCATTAGGACATATTCACCCCTCCACTTT. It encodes CASIRTYSPLHF.

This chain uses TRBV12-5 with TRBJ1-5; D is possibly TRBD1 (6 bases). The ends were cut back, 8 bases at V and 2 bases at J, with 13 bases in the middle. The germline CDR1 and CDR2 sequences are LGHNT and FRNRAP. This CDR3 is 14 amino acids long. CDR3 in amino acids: CASSAEGGNQPQHF. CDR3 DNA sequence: TGTGCTAGTTCGGCAGAGGGGGGCAATCAGCCCCAGCATTTT. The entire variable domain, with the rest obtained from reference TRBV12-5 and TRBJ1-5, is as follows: DARVTQTPRHKVTEMGQEVTMRCQPILGHNTVFWYRQTMMQGLELLAYFRNRAPLDDSGMPKDRFSAEMPDATLATLKIQPSEPRDSAVYFCASSAEGGNQPQHFGDGTRLSIL.

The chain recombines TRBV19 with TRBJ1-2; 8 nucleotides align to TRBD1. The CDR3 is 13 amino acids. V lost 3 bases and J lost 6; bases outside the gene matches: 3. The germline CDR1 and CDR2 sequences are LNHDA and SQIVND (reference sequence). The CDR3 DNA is TGTGCCAGTAGTATTCAGGGGGCAAATGGCTACACCTTC. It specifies CASSIQGANGYTF.

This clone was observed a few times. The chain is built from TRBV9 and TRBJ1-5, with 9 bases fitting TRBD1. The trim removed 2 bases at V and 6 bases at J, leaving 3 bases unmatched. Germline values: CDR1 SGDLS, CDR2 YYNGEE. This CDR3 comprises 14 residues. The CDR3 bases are TGTGCCAGCAGCGTTGGACAGGGGACTCAGCCCCAGCATTTT. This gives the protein CASSVGQGTQPQHF.